Sequencing of this T cell receptor (beta chain) was carried out in a study of blood T cell repertoires in COVID-19. Overall study: Both acute and convalescent COVID-19 samples were obtained from the United States, Italy and Spain. From T cells, B-cell-depleted T cells, or PBMCs came the material, which was cDNA or gDNA.

As processed by the authors: Cell counts per sample came from amplifying reference gene primers. The repertoire was sequenced with immunoSEQ multiplex PCR; TCRdb's copy has only in-frame clones and lacks some. That table furnishes V, J and clone size, whereas the DNA furnished D and trimming. The sample has approximately 250,000 clones; 75% to 90% are singletons. Seattle enrolled patients during active infection and tracked them longitudinally. Germline V lookup: CDR1 ENHRY, CDR2 SYGVKD. Trimming removed 10 bases from V and 5 bases from J; junction bases left unmatched: 7. This CDR3 region has 13 residues.

The sequencing sample was made of peripheral blood. The TCR sequence derives from a woman in her seventies with COVID-19, enrolled during active disease. The rearrangement uses TRBV10-3 and TRBJ1-4, with TRBD1 matching 7 bases. DNA for the CDR3: TGTGCCACCCGACAGGGTTACAATGAAAAACTGTTTTTT. Amino acid sequence: CATRQGYNEKLFF.